Shown below are 28 T cell receptor beta chains from a single sample sequenced in a study of molecular identifiers for immune sequencing clone quantification. TCRdb reprocessed the PCR reads via MiXCR and lists one record per CDR3 protein. The sample holds 400,000 to 600,000 distinct CDR3 sequences, around a fifth seen once. Material for sequencing was naive CD8+ T cells from blood, with Jurkat cell RNA spiked in. Subset in this sample: FACS-sorted CD8+CD4-CCR7+CD45RA+ naive T cells. The origin of the receptors is a human donor in good health. Some libraries in this study had Jurkat cell RNA spiked in.

This chain joins TRBV9 and TRBJ2-3; D unclear. Germline lookup yields CDR1 SGDLS and CDR2 YYNGEE. V was cut by 0 bases and J by 2 bases, with 7 bases left in between. This CDR3 has 14 amino acids. Written as DNA, the CDR3 is TGTGCCAGCAGCGTAGTCGGAGCCACAGATACGCAGTATTTT. Amino acids: CASSVVGATDTQYF.

This clonotype was found a few times. J is TRBJ1-1 and V is TRBV20-1; D remains unclear. V lost 7 bases, J lost 3 bases, and 15 bases lay in between. The CDR3 runs to 13 residues. Germline V gives CDR1 DFQATT, CDR2 SNEGSKA (reference sequence). This CDR3 is CSVMAGTHTEAFF. In DNA form, the CDR3 reads TGCAGTGTAATGGCAGGTACTCACACTGAAGCTTTCTTT.

The CDR3 DNA reads as TGTGCCAGCAGGACCGGGACAGGGGGCACCGGGGAGCTGTTTTTT. Translation: CASRTGTGGTGELFF. The chain links TRBV7-9 to TRBJ2-2; 11 bases line up with TRBD1. The V gene end was trimmed by 6 bases and the J gene end by 4 bases; junction bases not matched to a gene: 4. Germline V gene sequence: CDR1 SEHNR, CDR2 FQNEAQ (reference sequence). The CDR3 has 15 amino acids.

This clonotype occurred many times. This sequence joins TRBV6-6 and TRBJ2-3; 10 bases agree with TRBD2. CDR3 size: 19 residues. Germline lookup yields CDR1 MNHNY and CDR2 SVGAGI (reference sequence). J lost 1 base, V lost 6 bases, and 16 bases had no gene match. CDR3 nucleotides: TGTGCCAGCAGCACTCCAACCGCGACAGGGACTAGCGGCACAGATACGCAGTATTTT. As protein: CASSTPTATGTSGTDTQYF.

As regards this clonotype: A much larger clone lies a single base off, so this may be a read error. The genes are TRBV15 and TRBJ1-1; no clear D gene. The CDR3 is 12 residues long. Germline-derived CDR1 and CDR2 are LNHNV and YYDKDF (reference sequence). CDR3 sequence reads: CTTSRDGTEAFF. The DNA for the CDR3 is TGTACCACCAGCAGAGACGGGACTGAAGCTTTCTTT.

CDR3 DNA: TGTGCCACCACGGGATTCGCGGGGACCGGGGAGCTGTTTTTT. Its protein is CATTGFAGTGELFF. J is TRBJ2-2 and V is TRBV7-9; D may be TRBD2 (6 bases). Germline V gene data show CDR1 as SEHNR and CDR2 as FQNEAQ (reference sequence). The CDR3 contains 14 residues. V dropped 10 bases and J dropped 5 bases, with 17 bases sitting between them.

This clonotype has ten or more counts. The chain joins TRBV4-1 to TRBJ2-3, with no clear D. V dropped 5 bases and J dropped 4 bases, with 7 bases sitting between them. From germline, CDR1 is MGHRA and CDR2 YSYEKL. This CDR3 contains 12 residues. The CDR3 here is CASSDFSDTQYF. The DNA of the CDR3 is TGCGCCAGCAGCGATTTCTCAGATACGCAGTATTTT.

This clonotype appeared once. This chain uses TRBV27 with TRBJ2-7; D may be TRBD1 (6 bases). Germline CDR1 MNHEY, CDR2 SMNVEV (reference sequence). The V end lost 1 base, the J end lost 9 bases, and 16 bases lay between the germline ends. This CDR3 comprises 14 residues. Written as DNA, the CDR3 is TGTGCCAGCAGTTTATTTCGTCAGGGGAACGGGCAGTACTTC. It encodes CASSLFRQGNGQYF.

Only a few counts were recorded for this clonotype. The chain links TRBV2 to TRBJ2-5; 7 nucleotides agree with TRBD1. V was clipped by 6 bases and J by 4 bases; unmatched bases: 8. The germline V gene encodes CDR1 SNHLY and CDR2 FYNNEI. The length of the CDR3 is 14 residues. The CDR3 bases are TGTGCCAGCAGAGGGGGCCAGGGAGTAGAGACCCAGTACTTC. Encoded protein: CASRGGQGVETQYF.

This clonotype occurred a few times. The chain employs TRBV7-3 and TRBJ2-3, with D possibly called TRBD1 or TRBD2 (5 bases each). The CDR3 loop spans 15 amino acids. V lost 5 bases and J 2 bases, leaving 14 bases between the germline ends. From germline, CDR1 is SGHTA and CDR2 FQGTGA. The CDR3 region has the DNA TGTGCCAGCAGCCCATCCGGGACCTACACAGATACGCAGTATTTT. Amino acids: CASSPSGTYTDTQYF. The full variable domain, with the rest looked up from reference TRBV7-3 and TRBJ2-3, is GAGVSQTPSNKVTEKGKYVELRCDPISGHTALYWYRQSLGQGPEFLIYFQGTGAADDSGLPNDRFFAVRPEGSVSTLKIQRTERGDSAVYLCASSPSGTYTDTQYFGPGTRLTVL.

This clonotype appeared a few times. This chain uses TRBV3-1 with TRBJ2-7, with 7 bases aligning to TRBD1. The ends lost 0 bases at V and 3 bases at J; junction bases unmatched: 8. Germline CDR1 LGHDT, CDR2 YNNKEL (reference sequence). The CDR3 spans 16 residues. CDR3 sequence: CASSQEIGQARYEQYF. CDR3 bases: TGTGCCAGCAGCCAAGAAATCGGACAGGCCCGCTACGAGCAGTACTTC.

This clonotype was seen many times. This sequence joins TRBV6-5 and TRBJ1-1; the D gene is possibly TRBD1 (5 bases). The CDR3 is 15 amino acids. Trimming removed 6 bases at V and 2 bases at J, with 16 bases between. Germline V CDR1 and CDR2: MNHEY, SVGAGI. CDR3 coding DNA: TGTGCCAGCAGCACCCGCCGGGACGGCAACACTGAAGCTTTCTTT. Translating gives CASSTRRDGNTEAFF.

This clonotype came up many times. The genes are TRBV12-3 or TRBV12-4 and TRBJ1-3, with D possibly matching TRBD1 (5 bases). The CDR3 length is 15 residues. Deletions cut 6 bases from V and 0 bases from J, with 12 bases between. CDR3: CASSPDSDSGNTIYF. CDR3 coding DNA: TGTGCCAGCAGCCCTGACAGTGACTCTGGAAACACCATATATTTT.

In its sample, this clonotype was seen a few times. The gene calls are TRBV19 and TRBJ1-5; 7 nucleotides match TRBD1. With 5 bases clipped from V and 0 bases from J, the junction kept 10 bases outside the gene matches. This CDR3 is built from 17 residues. Germline values: CDR1 LNHDA, CDR2 SQIVND (reference sequence). The CDR3 reads CASSSTTGRYSNQPQHF. DNA of the CDR3: TGTGCCAGTAGTTCCACGACAGGGCGATATAGCAATCAGCCCCAGCATTTT. The whole variable domain, remainder taken from reference TRBV19 and TRBJ1-5, is DGGITQSPKYLFRKEGQNVTLSCEQNLNHDAMYWYRQDPGQGLRLIYYSQIVNDFQKGDIAEGYSVSREKKESFPLTVTSAQKNPTAFYLCASSSTTGRYSNQPQHFGDGTRLSIL.

The table lists this clonotype with many counts. This sequence joins TRBV5-8 and TRBJ2-5; 7 bases line up with TRBD2. J lost 1 base, V lost 2 bases, and 5 bases had no gene match. The CDR3 consists of 15 residues. In germline, CDR1 is SGHTS, CDR2 YDEGEE. CDR3 nucleotides: TGTGCCAGCAGCTTTTCGGGGGGTTTCCAAGAGACCCAGTACTTC. Its protein product is CASSFSGGFQETQYF.

This clonotype came up many times. The chain links TRBV6-5 to TRBJ2-3; D may be TRBD1 (5 bases). Germline lookup yields CDR1 MNHEY and CDR2 SVGAGI. CDR3 length equals 17 residues. V shed 0 bases and J shed 6 bases, with 19 bases lying between them. This CDR3 is CASSYSIGATLQDTQYF. The CDR3 coding sequence is TGTGCCAGCAGTTACTCGATTGGGGCCACGCTCCAGGATACGCAGTATTTT.

This clonotype was observed many times. The chain couples TRBV19 to TRBJ1-5; D is unresolved. CDR1 and CDR2 (germline): LNHDA, SQIVND (reference sequence). V dropped 6 bases and J dropped 4 bases, with 10 bases sitting between them. This CDR3 region has 13 residues. CDR3 amino acids: CASSHGGNQPQHF. For the CDR3, the DNA is TGTGCCAGTAGCCACGGCGGGAATCAGCCCCAGCATTTT.

This clonotype was found a few times. The chain couples TRBV4-2 to TRBJ2-1; TRBD2 agrees at 9 bases. The CDR3 covers 16 residues. Looked up from germline, CDR1 is LGHNA and CDR2 is YNFKEQ. The trim removed 0 bases at V and 4 bases at J, leaving 4 bases unmatched. The CDR3 nucleotides are TGTGCCAGCAGCCAAGATTACCTAGCGGGGTACAATGAGCAGTTCTTC. It is translated as CASSQDYLAGYNEQFF.

This clonotype occurred many times. V is TRBV11-2 and J is TRBJ2-7, with 8 bases matching TRBD2. Unmatched junction bases numbered 9, after V lost 1 base and J lost 7 bases. The CDR3 sequence is 15 residues long. Looked up from germline, CDR1 is SGHAT and CDR2 is FQNNGV. CDR3 amino acids: CASSLASAGGWEQYF. Here the CDR3 DNA reads TGTGCCAGCAGCTTAGCGTCTGCGGGAGGTTGGGAGCAGTACTTC. Combining the CDR3 with reference TRBV11-2 and TRBJ2-7 gives the whole variable domain EAGVAQSPRYKIIEKRQSVAFWCNPISGHATLYWYQQILGQGPKLLIQFQNNGVVDDSQLPKDRFSAERLKGVDSTLKIQPAKLEDSAVYLCASSLASAGGWEQYFGPGTRLTVT.

This clonotype has more than one count but fewer than ten. The chain uses TRBV6-2 or TRBV6-3 and TRBJ2-3; D possibly matches TRBD1 or TRBD2 (5 bases each). V gave up 2 bases and J gave up 3 bases, with 24 bases separating them. Germline lookup yields CDR1 MNHEY and CDR2 SVGEGT. CDR3 length equals 19 residues. The CDR3 loop reads CASSYPLGERPLGTDTQYF. The CDR3 DNA is TGTGCCAGCAGTTACCCTTTGGGGGAGCGCCCCTTGGGGACAGATACGCAGTATTTT.

This clonotype was observed a few times. The chain carries TRBV4-3 and TRBJ2-1; D could derive from TRBD1 or TRBD2 (5 bases each). This CDR3 is 17 amino acids long. Trimming took off 0 bases at V and 6 bases at J, with 18 bases between the two ends. Looked up from germline, CDR1 is LGHNA and CDR2 is YSLEER. In DNA form, the CDR3 reads TGCGCCAGCAGCCAAGATGGCTGGGTGGGGACCAGCAATGAGCAGTTCTTC. This sequence encodes CASSQDGWVGTSNEQFF.

Worth noting for this clonotype: A read error may explain this, as a much larger clone is one base away. The chain recombines TRBV5-6 with TRBJ2-2, with 7 bases fitting TRBD1. Germline V gene lookup returns CDR1 SGHDT and CDR2 YYEEEE. This CDR3 is built from 15 residues. The CDR3 spells CASGLRGQYTGELFF. DNA of the CDR3: TGTGCCAGCGGCTTGAGGGGGCAATACACCGGGGAGCTGTTTTTT. Full variable domain (outside the CDR3, taken from reference TRBV5-6 and TRBJ2-2): DAGVTQSPTHLIKTRGQQVTLRCSPKSGHDTVSWYQQALGQGPQFIFQYYEEEERQRGNFPDRFSGHQFPNYSSELNVNALLLGDSALYLCASGLRGQYTGELFFGEGSRLTVL.

This clonotype has a count of ten or more. This chain joins TRBV30 and TRBJ1-1; a weak D match, TRBD1 (5 bases). Germline CDR1 and CDR2: GTSNPN and SVGIG (reference sequence). The CDR3 runs 13 residues. V gave up 1 base and J gave up 1 base, with 7 bases separating them. This CDR3 reads CAWSDTGNTEAFF. CDR3 nucleotide sequence: TGTGCCTGGAGTGATACAGGGAACACTGAAGCTTTCTTT.

The CDR3, as DNA: TGTGCCAGCAGTTTGGGGACAGGGGTTTTAGAAGGTGAAAAACTGTTTTTT. It yields the protein CASSLGTGVLEGEKLFF. This chain links TRBV12-3 or TRBV12-4 with TRBJ1-4; TRBD1 agrees at 10 bases. The trim removed 3 bases at V and 7 bases at J, leaving 11 bases unmatched. CDR3 length: 17 residues.

This clonotype was seen only a few times. The V call is TRBV29-1, the J call TRBJ2-5; 8 nucleotides match TRBD2. Trimming removed 3 bases from V and 3 bases from J; junction bases left unmatched: 9. The CDR3 is 15 residues long. The germline V gene encodes CDR1 SQVTM and CDR2 ANQGSEA. In DNA form, the CDR3 reads TGCAGCGTTGATGGTAGTAGCGGGACCGAAGAGACCCAGTACTTC. Protein: CSVDGSSGTEETQYF.

This clonotype was recorded a few times. The chain uses TRBV10-2 and TRBJ1-1; 8 bases are shared with TRBD1. The CDR3 totals 17 residues. The V and J ends lost 6 bases and 2 bases, in that order; junction bases with no gene match: 14. Germline V gene lookup returns CDR1 WSHSY and CDR2 SAAADI. In DNA, the CDR3 is TGCGCCAGCAGCCTCGGACAGGGCGAGGTATATAACACTGAAGCTTTCTTT. This gives the protein CASSLGQGEVYNTEAFF.

This clonotype was recorded many times. V and J are TRBV6-2 or TRBV6-3 and TRBJ2-3; 7 bases are a match to TRBD2. CDR1 is MNHEY, CDR2 SVGEGT, per germline. The CDR3 runs to 17 residues. V gave up 0 bases and J gave up 4 bases; unmatched junction bases: 10. The CDR3 DNA sequence: TGTGCCAGCAGTTACTCCGAAGCGGGGAGTGTGGCAGATACGCAGTATTTT. This translates into CASSYSEAGSVADTQYF.

With respect to this clonotype: A much larger clone lies one base from this, so it may be a read error. The rearrangement links TRBV4-2 to TRBJ1-5, with 8 positions matching TRBD1. V lost 0 bases, J lost 6 bases, and 10 bases stayed unmatched. CDR1 LGHNA and CDR2 YNFKEQ come from the germline V gene. The CDR3 totals 17 residues. This CDR3 reads CASSQEIKGQGAQPQHF. CDR3 in DNA: TGTGCCAGCAGCCAAGAAATCAAGGGTCAGGGGGCTCAGCCCCAGCATTTT.